The 24 T cell receptor beta chains in this list originate from one sample, sequenced in a study of cytomegalovirus exposure and HLA in healthy donors (dated by TCRdb to 2016 to 2017). Libraries were made using the immunoSEQ multiplex PCR assay. For the multiplex PCR, a mixture combining 60 forward primers for TCR Vbeta segments and 13 reverse primers for TCR Jbeta segments was used. Drawn from immuneACCESS, this table holds only the in-frame rearrangements with V and J called that TCRdb kept. Clones are partly lost; checked studies trace under half to an unresolved V gene and leave the rest unexplained. The sample records approximately 150,000 clones, roughly 80% of which are singletons. The ten largest clones capture about 12% of the sample. The sample taken for sequencing was PBMCs. The source of these receptors is a man aged 40-50 years in good health and CMV-seropositive.

The chain recombines TRBV9 with TRBJ2-2; D not certain. V was shortened by 4 bases and J by 4 bases, with 8 bases between the two germline ends. This CDR3 spans 13 amino acids. Germline loops: CDR1 SGDLS, CDR2 YYNGEE. The CDR3 loop reads CASSRVITGELFF. The CDR3 coding sequence is TGTGCCAGCAGCCGAGTCATCACCGGGGAGCTGTTTTTT. Based on the CDR3 plus reference TRBV9 and TRBJ2-2, the full variable domain is DSGVTQTPKHLITATGQRVTLRCSPRSGDLSVYWYQQSLDQGLQFLIQYYNGEERAKGNILERFSAQQFPDLHSELNLSSLELGDSALYFCASSRVITGELFFGEGSRLTVL.

The CDR3 here is CASSFDPGGPYEQYF. The CDR3 DNA reads TGTGCCAGCAGCTTCGACCCAGGGGGACCCTACGAGCAGTACTTC. The chain links TRBV7-8 to TRBJ2-7; 7 bases line up with TRBD1. The CDR3 loop spans 15 amino acids. From germline, CDR1 is SGHVS and CDR2 FQNEAQ. Trimming removed 3 bases from V and 2 bases from J; junction bases left unmatched: 7.

The V gene is TRBV7-9, the J gene TRBJ1-1; 7 bases line up with TRBD1. V shed 5 bases, J shed 1 base, and the junction held 4 bases outside the gene matches. The germline V gene encodes CDR1 SEHNR and CDR2 FQNEAQ (reference sequence). This CDR3 comprises 14 residues. The CDR3 is CASSAAGGNTEAFF. The CDR3 nucleotides read TGTGCCAGCAGCGCCGCAGGGGGGAACACTGAAGCTTTCTTT.

This clone was counted only a few times. The CDR3 here is CASSPSSGYYTGELFF. DNA of the CDR3: TGTGCCAGCAGCCCCTCTAGCGGCTATTACACCGGGGAGCTGTTTTTT. The V and J genes are TRBV14 and TRBJ2-2; 7 nucleotides line up with TRBD2. The ends lost 4 bases at V and 3 bases at J; junction bases unmatched: 8. Germline V gene sequence: CDR1 SGHDN, CDR2 FVKESK. The CDR3 loop spans 16 amino acids.

The V and J genes are TRBV6-1 and TRBJ2-5; 7 positions agree with TRBD1. Per germline, CDR1 MNHNS and CDR2 SASEGT. V was pared by 10 bases and J by 4 bases, with 15 bases of the junction left unmatched. The CDR3 runs 15 residues. Here the CDR3 DNA reads TGTGCCACAACGCTCGGGTTAGGGGGCCCAGAGACCCAGTACTTC. Amino acids: CATTLGLGGPETQYF.

The rearrangement joins TRBV19 to TRBJ1-6; 7 nucleotides agree with TRBD1. Per the germline V gene, CDR1 is LNHDA and CDR2 is SQIVND (reference sequence). The V and J ends lost 2 bases and 7 bases, in that order; junction bases with no gene match: 11. CDR3 length: 17 residues. DNA for the CDR3: TGTGCCAGTAGTATAACCCCGATAGGGGGCTCGAATTCACCCCTCCACTTT. Protein: CASSITPIGGSNSPLHF.

The chain combines TRBV5-1 with TRBJ2-3; D gene unclear. V lost 0 bases and J lost 6, with 14 bases in between. CDR1 and CDR2 from the germline V gene are SGHRS and YFSETQ. This CDR3 has 15 residues. The CDR3 DNA is TGCGCCAGCAGCTTGGCCCTGGCCCATCCTGATACGCAGTATTTT. It codes for CASSLALAHPDTQYF.

This clone was picked up a small number of times. J is TRBJ2-7 and V is TRBV28, with D perhaps matching TRBD1 (6 bases). The CDR3 consists of 12 residues. Trimming pared 5 bases from V and 2 bases from J, leaving 7 bases between. CDR1 is MDHEN, CDR2 SYDVKM, per germline. The CDR3 bases are TGTGCCAGCAGTCGACAGGCCTACGAGCAGTACTTC. Translating gives CASSRQAYEQYF.

V and J are TRBV6-4 and TRBJ1-5; D might be TRBD1 (5 bases). CDR3 length: 17 amino acids. Trimming cost V 5 bases and J 0 bases, with 17 bases left between them. The germline CDR1 and CDR2 sequences are MRHNA and SNTAGT. CDR3 bases: TGTGCCAGCAGTTATAAGGAGGGGCATTATAGCAATCAGCCCCAGCATTTT. This encodes CASSYKEGHYSNQPQHF.

This clone has only one observation. The J gene is TRBJ1-1, the V gene TRBV14, with D tentatively TRBD1 (5 bases). This CDR3 is built from 13 residues. V shed 1 base and J shed 7 bases, with 10 bases lying between them. From germline, CDR1 is SGHDN and CDR2 FVKESK. The CDR3 reads CASSQGGAGEAFF. Written as DNA, the CDR3 is TGTGCCAGCAGCCAAGGTGGGGCTGGTGAAGCTTTCTTT.

This chain joins TRBV7-9 and TRBJ2-1; D remains ambiguous. CDR3 length: 12 amino acids. The ends were cut back, 5 bases at V and 9 bases at J, with 11 bases in the middle. CDR1 and CDR2 from the germline V gene are SEHNR and FQNEAQ (reference sequence). The CDR3 DNA is TGTGCCAGCAGCCCCCACTACGGTGAGCAGTTCTTC. Translation gives CASSPHYGEQFF.

The chain has TRBV6-1 and TRBJ2-3, with D possibly TRBD2 on 6 matching bases. The germline gives CDR1 MNHNS, CDR2 SASEGT. CDR3 length: 15 residues. V dropped 8 bases and J dropped 1 base, with 16 bases sitting between them. The CDR3 DNA reads TGTGCCAGCGGGGGGAGGATGAAGGGCACAGATACGCAGTATTTT. Translation: CASGGRMKGTDTQYF.

This clone was observed once. The rearrangement joins TRBV29-1 to TRBJ2-3; D is uncertain. This CDR3 is built from 14 residues. V gave up 4 bases and J gave up 4 bases, with 15 bases separating them. Germline CDR1 and CDR2: SQVTM and ANQGSEA. In DNA, the CDR3 is TGCAGCGTTGTTAAGACCCTCCAGGCAGATACGCAGTATTTT. Its translation is CSVVKTLQADTQYF.

The chain has TRBV6-5 and TRBJ1-1; no firm D call. The germline gives CDR1 MNHEY, CDR2 SVGAGI. Trimming took off 5 bases at V and 1 base at J, with 14 bases between the two ends. The length of the CDR3 is 15 residues. For the CDR3, the DNA is TGTGCCAGCAGTCTCTCGACCGGAGGGAACACTGAAGCTTTCTTT. It is translated as CASSLSTGGNTEAFF.

This chain links TRBV18 with TRBJ2-2; weak D call: TRBD2 (5 bases). CDR3 length: 14 residues. From germline, CDR1 is KGHSH and CDR2 LQKENI. V dropped 3 bases and J dropped 0 bases, with 5 bases sitting between them. The CDR3 reads CASSPDSNTGELFF. CDR3 nucleotide sequence: TGTGCCAGCTCACCGGACTCGAACACCGGGGAGCTGTTTTTT.

In its sample, this clone was seen a few times. The chain is built from TRBV4-3 and TRBJ2-7; D possibly corresponds to TRBD1 (6 bases). Between the trimmed V and J ends, which lost 0 bases and 3 bases, there was a span of 12 bases. There are 15 residues in the CDR3. CDR1 is LGHNA and CDR2 is YSLEER in the germline V gene. CDR3 nucleotides: TGCGCCAGCAGCCAAGATCTAGGGGGAGTCTACGAGCAGTACTTC. Translated, it gives CASSQDLGGVYEQYF.

The chain links TRBV5-4 to TRBJ2-5, with a tentative D call TRBD2 (6 bases). This CDR3 region has 14 residues. Germline V gene data show CDR1 as SGHNT and CDR2 as YYREEE (reference sequence). Trimming left V 8 bases short and J 0 bases short, with 14 bases between. The CDR3 DNA reads as TGTGCCAGTAGTGGGGGGAGTCACCAAGAGACCCAGTACTTC. Encoded protein: CASSGGSHQETQYF.

The chain employs TRBV29-1 and TRBJ1-4, with unresolved D. This CDR3 is 13 amino acids long. The germline gives CDR1 SQVTM, CDR2 ANQGSEA. Trimming took off 4 bases at V and 3 bases at J, with 9 bases between the two ends. Here the CDR3 reads CSVGLGANEKLFF. The CDR3 nucleotides read TGCAGCGTTGGTTTGGGAGCTAATGAAAAACTGTTTTTT.

This chain links TRBV6-1 with TRBJ2-5; weak D call: TRBD2 (6 bases). This CDR3 contains 14 residues. The V end lost 7 bases, the J end lost 0 bases, and 12 bases lay between the germline ends. Germline CDR1 is MNHNS and CDR2 is SASEGT. The DNA of the CDR3 is TGTGCCAGCAAGGAGGGACTGTACCAAGAGACCCAGTACTTC. This sequence encodes CASKEGLYQETQYF.

The rearrangement links TRBV5-1 to TRBJ2-7, with 7 bases lining up with TRBD1. The CDR3 runs to 12 residues. The V and J ends lost 4 bases and 5 bases, in that order; junction bases with no gene match: 3. The germline V gene has CDR1 SGHRS and CDR2 YFSETQ. The CDR3 is CASSRDRDEQYF. DNA for the CDR3: TGCGCCAGCAGCCGGGACAGAGACGAGCAGTACTTC.

The J gene is TRBJ2-2, the V gene TRBV9; D not resolved. Trimming stripped 0 bases from V and 4 bases from J, with 7 bases between. Germline V gene sequence: CDR1 SGDLS, CDR2 YYNGEE. CDR3 length: 14 amino acids. This chain's CDR3 is CASSVVQATGELFF. For the CDR3, the DNA is TGTGCCAGCAGCGTAGTGCAGGCCACCGGGGAGCTGTTTTTT.

This sequence joins TRBV28 and TRBJ2-7; 9 bases are a match to TRBD2. The CDR3 extends over 17 amino acids. From germline, CDR1 is MDHEN and CDR2 SYDVKM. Unmatched junction bases numbered 11, after V lost 5 bases and J lost 0 bases. This CDR3 is CASSTTTGLARSYEQYF. CDR3 coding DNA: TGTGCCAGCAGTACAACCACCGGACTAGCGCGCTCCTACGAGCAGTACTTC.

The table lists this clone with a few counts. The gene calls are TRBV9 and TRBJ1-1; D unclear. Germline assignment: CDR1 SGDLS and CDR2 YYNGEE. This CDR3 region has 9 residues. Trimming stripped 4 bases from V and 11 bases from J, with 6 bases between. The CDR3 DNA is TGTGCCAGCAGCCTCGAGGCTTTCTTT. Its protein is CASSLEAFF.

The chain joins TRBV7-2 to TRBJ2-7; a possible D gene is TRBD1 (6 bases). The CDR3 contains 17 residues. The germline V gene encodes CDR1 SGHTA and CDR2 FQGNSA. Trimming cost V 5 bases and J 4 bases, with 24 bases left between them. The CDR3 region is CASSPPQGFYRVYEQYF. CDR3 in DNA: TGTGCCAGCAGCCCCCCTCAGGGCTTTTACAGGGTGTACGAGCAGTACTTC. Together with reference TRBV7-2 and TRBJ2-7, the CDR3 gives the full variable domain: GAGVSQSPSNKVTEKGKDVELRCDPISGHTALYWYRQSLGQGLEFLIYFQGNSAPDKSGLPSDRFSAERTGGSVSTLTIQRTQQEDSAVYLCASSPPQGFYRVYEQYFGPGTRLTVT.